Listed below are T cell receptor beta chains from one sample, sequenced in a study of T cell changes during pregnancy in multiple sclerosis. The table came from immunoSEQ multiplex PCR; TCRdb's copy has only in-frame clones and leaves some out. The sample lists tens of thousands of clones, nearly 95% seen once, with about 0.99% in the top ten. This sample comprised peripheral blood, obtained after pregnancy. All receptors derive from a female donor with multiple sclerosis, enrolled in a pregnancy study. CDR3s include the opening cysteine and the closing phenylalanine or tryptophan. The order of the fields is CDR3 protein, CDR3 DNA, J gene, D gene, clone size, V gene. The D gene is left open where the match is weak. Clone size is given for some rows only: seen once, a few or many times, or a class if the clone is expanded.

CDR3aa: CASSIGALPSYEQYF
CDR3nt: TGTGCCAGTAGTATAGGAGCGTTACCCTCCTACGAGCAGTACTTC
j_gene: TRBJ2-7
d_gene: .
abundance: .
v_gene: TRBV19

CDR3aa: CASSLLYNEQFF
CDR3nt: TGCGCCAGCAGCCTGTTATACAATGAGCAGTTCTTC
j_gene: TRBJ2-1
d_gene: .
abundance: .
v_gene: TRBV5-1

CDR3aa: CASSDGGTSSYNEQFF
CDR3nt: TGTGCCAGCAGCGACGGGGGGACCAGCTCCTACAATGAGCAGTTCTTC
j_gene: TRBJ2-1
d_gene: TRBD2
abundance: .
v_gene: TRBV9

CDR3aa: CASSARGVGAGYTF
CDR3nt: TGTGCCAGCAGCGCCAGGGGAGTTGGAGCAGGCTACACCTTC
j_gene: TRBJ1-2
d_gene: .
abundance: once
v_gene: TRBV5-4

CDR3aa: CASSPGQAPPNYGYTF
CDR3nt: TGTGCCAGCAGTCCAGGACAGGCCCCTCCGAACTATGGCTACACCTTC
j_gene: TRBJ1-2
d_gene: TRBD1
abundance: .
v_gene: TRBV6-6

CDR3aa: CASSAWGLAGGYEQYF
CDR3nt: TGCGCCAGCAGCGCCTGGGGGCTAGCGGGGGGCTACGAGCAGTACTTC
j_gene: TRBJ2-7
d_gene: TRBD2
abundance: .
v_gene: TRBV4-3

CDR3aa: CASSRFGTLGQETQYF
CDR3nt: TGTGCCAGTAGTCGATTCGGGACACTCGGTCAAGAGACCCAGTACTTC
j_gene: TRBJ2-5
d_gene: .
abundance: .
v_gene: TRBV19

CDR3aa: CASILQSSYNSPLHF
CDR3nt: TGTGCCAGCATCTTACAGAGCTCCTATAATTCACCCCTCCACTTT
j_gene: TRBJ1-6
d_gene: .
abundance: .
v_gene: TRBV6-1

CDR3aa: CASSLGGTGNTGELFF
CDR3nt: TGCGCCAGCAGCTTGGGGGGGACAGGGAACACCGGGGAGCTGTTTTTT
j_gene: TRBJ2-2
d_gene: TRBD1
abundance: few
v_gene: TRBV5-1

CDR3aa: CATSRDRGYEQYF
CDR3nt: TGTGCCACCAGCAGAGATCGGGGCTACGAGCAGTACTTC
j_gene: TRBJ2-7
d_gene: .
abundance: .
v_gene: TRBV15

CDR3aa: CASSLGGDSNQPQHF
CDR3nt: TGTGCCAGCAGCTTGGGGGGGGATAGCAATCAGCCCCAGCATTTT
j_gene: TRBJ1-5
d_gene: .
abundance: .
v_gene: TRBV5-4

CDR3aa: CASSLSVGVKSNEKLFF
CDR3nt: TGTGCCAGCAGCTTATCTGTAGGGGTGAAATCTAATGAAAAACTGTTTTTT
j_gene: TRBJ1-4
d_gene: .
abundance: .
v_gene: TRBV5-8

CDR3aa: CAWNPRRQGNSPLHF
CDR3nt: TGTGCCTGGAATCCCCGGCGACAGGGGAATTCACCCCTCCACTTT
j_gene: TRBJ1-6
d_gene: TRBD1
abundance: .
v_gene: TRBV30

CDR3aa: CASSLQTGSDTQYF
CDR3nt: TGTGCCAGCAGCCTCCAGACAGGGTCGGATACGCAGTATTTT
j_gene: TRBJ2-3
d_gene: TRBD1
abundance: once
v_gene: TRBV7-2

CDR3aa: CASSFVTGRYNSPLHF
CDR3nt: TGTGCCAGCAGCTTTGTGACAGGGCGGTATAATTCACCCCTCCACTTT
j_gene: TRBJ1-6
d_gene: TRBD1
abundance: once
v_gene: TRBV7-8

CDR3aa: CASSLLPSGNEQFF
CDR3nt: TGTGCCAGCAGCTTATTACCTAGCGGCAATGAGCAGTTCTTC
j_gene: TRBJ2-1
d_gene: TRBD2
abundance: .
v_gene: TRBV7-3

CDR3aa: CASSWGGNTEAFF
CDR3nt: TGTGCCAGCAGTTGGGGCGGTAACACTGAAGCTTTCTTT
j_gene: TRBJ1-1
d_gene: .
abundance: once
v_gene: TRBV27

CDR3aa: CASGPTGADPGANVLTF
CDR3nt: TGTGCCAGCGGACCGACAGGGGCGGATCCTGGGGCCAACGTCCTGACTTTC
j_gene: TRBJ2-6
d_gene: TRBD1
abundance: .
v_gene: TRBV27

CDR3aa: CAAGGGAFGDTQYF
CDR3nt: TGTGCCGCTGGCGGGGGGGCGTTCGGGGATACGCAGTATTTT
j_gene: TRBJ2-3
d_gene: TRBD2
abundance: .
v_gene: TRBV10-3

CDR3aa: CASIAGSGRTTYGYTF
CDR3nt: TGTGCCAGCATCGCGGGGTCTGGCAGGACGACATATGGCTACACCTTC
j_gene: TRBJ1-2
d_gene: .
abundance: .
v_gene: TRBV7-3